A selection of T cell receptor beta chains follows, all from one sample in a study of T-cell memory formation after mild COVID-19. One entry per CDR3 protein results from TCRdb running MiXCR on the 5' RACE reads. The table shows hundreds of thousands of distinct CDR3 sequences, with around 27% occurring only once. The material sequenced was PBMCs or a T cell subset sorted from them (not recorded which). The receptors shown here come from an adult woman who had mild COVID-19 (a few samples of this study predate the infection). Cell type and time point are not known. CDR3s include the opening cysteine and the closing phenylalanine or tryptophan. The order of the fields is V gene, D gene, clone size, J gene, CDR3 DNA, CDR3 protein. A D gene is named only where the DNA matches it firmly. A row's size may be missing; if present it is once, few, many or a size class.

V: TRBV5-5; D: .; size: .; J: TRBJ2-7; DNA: TGTGCCAGCAGCGGGGGGGGGACACCAGGCTACGAGCAGTACTTC; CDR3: CASSGGGTPGYEQYF
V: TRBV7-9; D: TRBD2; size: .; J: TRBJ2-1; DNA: TGTGCCAGCAGCCTATATTCTGGGAGGGAGGGCCGGAATGAGCAGTTCTTC; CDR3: CASSLYSGREGRNEQFF
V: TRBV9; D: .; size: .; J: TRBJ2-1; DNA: TGTGCCAGCAGCCCACTGGTAGGCGGTTCCTACAATGAGCAGTTCTTC; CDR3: CASSPLVGGSYNEQFF
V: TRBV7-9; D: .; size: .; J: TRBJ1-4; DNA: TGTGCCAGCAGCTCGGGACAACCGAATGAAAAACTGTTTTTT; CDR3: CASSSGQPNEKLFF
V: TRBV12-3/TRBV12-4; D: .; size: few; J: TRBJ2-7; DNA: TGTGCCAGCAGTTTGCGGCTTTCCTACGAGCAGTACTTC; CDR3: CASSLRLSYEQYF
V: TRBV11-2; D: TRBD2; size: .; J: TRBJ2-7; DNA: TGTGCCAGCAGCAAGCGAACTAGCGGGAGAATTTCCGAGCAGTACTTC; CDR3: CASSKRTSGRISEQYF
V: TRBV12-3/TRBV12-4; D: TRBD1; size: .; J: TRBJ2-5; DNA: TGTGCCAGCAGAGACTCCGGGACAGCAGGAGAGACCCAGTACTTC; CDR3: CASRDSGTAGETQYF
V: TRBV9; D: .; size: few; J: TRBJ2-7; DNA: TGTGCCAGCAGCGGGGGGACTCTTGGAGCCTACGAGCAGTACTTC; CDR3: CASSGGTLGAYEQYF
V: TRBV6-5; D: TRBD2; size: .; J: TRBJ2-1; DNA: TGTGCCAGCAGTTACCCAGGACTAGCGGAGGAGAATGAGCAGTTCTTC; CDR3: CASSYPGLAEENEQFF
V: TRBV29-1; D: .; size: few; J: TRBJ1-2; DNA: TGCAGCGTTCCGGGACTCAACTATGGCTACACCTTC; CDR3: CSVPGLNYGYTF
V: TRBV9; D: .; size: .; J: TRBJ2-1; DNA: TGTGCCAGCAGCGTAGGGACCTACAATGAGCAGTTCTTC; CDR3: CASSVGTYNEQFF
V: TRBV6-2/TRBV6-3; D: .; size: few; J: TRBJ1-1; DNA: TGTGCCAGCAGTTCCCGACCCGCTGAAGCTTTCTTT; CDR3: CASSSRPAEAFF
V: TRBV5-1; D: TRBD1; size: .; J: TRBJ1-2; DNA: TGCGCCAGCAGTCCCGGGCTACAGGGGGACGGCTACACCTTC; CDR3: CASSPGLQGDGYTF
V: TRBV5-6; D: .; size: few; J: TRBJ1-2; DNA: TGTGCCAGCAGCTCGGGCGGGGAAGCTAACTATGGCTACACCTTC; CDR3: CASSSGGEANYGYTF
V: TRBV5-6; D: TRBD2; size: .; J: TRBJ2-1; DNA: TGTGCCAGCAGCTTAAGAGCGGGAATGAATGAGCAGTTCTTC; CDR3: CASSLRAGMNEQFF
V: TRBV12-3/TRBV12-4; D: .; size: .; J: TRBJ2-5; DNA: TGTGCCAGCAGTTTTGTCGGGACCCAGTACTTC; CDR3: CASSFVGTQYF
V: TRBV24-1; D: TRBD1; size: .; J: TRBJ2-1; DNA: TGTGCCACCAGTGCCTACGACAGGGAAGATGAGCAGTTCTTC; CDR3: CATSAYDREDEQFF
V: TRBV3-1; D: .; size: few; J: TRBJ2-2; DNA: TGTGCCAGCAGCCAGGCATACTCTGACAGGATCAACGGGGAGCTGTTTTTT; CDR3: CASSQAYSDRINGELFF
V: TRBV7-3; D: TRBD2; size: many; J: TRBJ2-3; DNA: TGTGCCAGCAGCTCCGGGGGGGCGGGGACAGATACGCAGTATTTT; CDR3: CASSSGGAGTDTQYF
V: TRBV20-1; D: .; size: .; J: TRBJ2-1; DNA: TGCAGTGCTAGAGATCGGCATGGGCAGTTCTTC; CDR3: CSARDRHGQFF
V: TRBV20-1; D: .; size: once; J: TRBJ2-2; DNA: TGCAGTGCTAGAGCGACGGAGATGAACACCGGGGAGATGTTTTTT; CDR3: CSARATEMNTGEMFF
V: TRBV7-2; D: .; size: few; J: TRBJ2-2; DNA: TGTGCCAGCAGTCGGGACTCGGAGAACGGGGAGCTGTTTTTT; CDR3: CASSRDSENGELFF
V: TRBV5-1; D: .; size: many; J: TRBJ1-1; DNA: TGTGCCAGCAGCTTGACAGTGAACACTGAAGCTTTCTTT; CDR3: CASSLTVNTEAFF
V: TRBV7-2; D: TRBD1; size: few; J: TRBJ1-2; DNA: TGTGCCAGCAGCTCCGGGACAGGGTCCTTCGATGGCTACACCTTC; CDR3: CASSSGTGSFDGYTF
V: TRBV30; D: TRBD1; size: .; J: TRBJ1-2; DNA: TGTGCCTGGAGGAAGACAGGGATCTACTATGGCTACACCTTC; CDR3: CAWRKTGIYYGYTF
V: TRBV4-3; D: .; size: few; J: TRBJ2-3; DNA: TGCGCCAGCAGCCAGGGAACCCGAAGCACAGATACGCAGTATTTT; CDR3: CASSQGTRSTDTQYF
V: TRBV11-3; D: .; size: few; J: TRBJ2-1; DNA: TGTGCCAGCAGCTTGCACCGGGCCTCCAATGAGCAGTTCTTC; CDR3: CASSLHRASNEQFF
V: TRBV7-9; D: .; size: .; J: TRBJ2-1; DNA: TGTGCCAGCAGCCCCCCCCACGTCTATGAGCAGTTCTTC; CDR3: CASSPPHVYEQFF
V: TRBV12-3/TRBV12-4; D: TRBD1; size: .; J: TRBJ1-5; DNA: TGTGCCAGCAGTTTAGGGGACAGAGTAAGCAATCAGCCCCAGCATTTT; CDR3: CASSLGDRVSNQPQHF
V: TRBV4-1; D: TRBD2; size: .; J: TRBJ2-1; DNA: TGCGCCAGCAGCCAATTACCGGGACTAGCGGGGCCCTACAATGAGCAGTTCTTC; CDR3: CASSQLPGLAGPYNEQFF
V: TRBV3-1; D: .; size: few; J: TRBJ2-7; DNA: TGTGCCAGCAGCCAGAACTTCGGTAGCCGGATGGAACAGTACTTC; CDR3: CASSQNFGSRMEQYF
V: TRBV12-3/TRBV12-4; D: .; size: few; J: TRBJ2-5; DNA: TGTGCCAGCAAAGAGACCCAGTACTTC; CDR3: CASKETQYF
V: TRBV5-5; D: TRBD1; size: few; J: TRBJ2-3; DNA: TGTGCCAGCAGCTTGAGGGGGGGACAGGGAGCAGATACGCAGTATTTT; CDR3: CASSLRGGQGADTQYF
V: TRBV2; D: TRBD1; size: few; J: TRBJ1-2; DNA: TGTGCCAGCAGTGGACAGGGGGCTCAATTAAACTATGGCTACACCTTC; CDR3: CASSGQGAQLNYGYTF
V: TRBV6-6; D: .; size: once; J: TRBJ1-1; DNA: TGTGCCAGCACCGACACAGTTCCGAACACTGAAGCTTTCTTT; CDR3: CASTDTVPNTEAFF
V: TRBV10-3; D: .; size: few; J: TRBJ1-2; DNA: TGTGCCATCAGAGACACAGGGATGGGCTATGGCTACACCTTC; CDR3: CAIRDTGMGYGYTF
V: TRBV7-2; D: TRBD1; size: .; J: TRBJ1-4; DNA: TGTGCCAGCAGCTCTAGGGGGCTACGTGAAAAACTGTTTTTT; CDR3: CASSSRGLREKLFF
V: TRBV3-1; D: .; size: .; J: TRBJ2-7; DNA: TGTGCCAGCAGCCAAGATTGGGGGGACCAGCCAGCCTACGAGCAGTACTTC; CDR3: CASSQDWGDQPAYEQYF
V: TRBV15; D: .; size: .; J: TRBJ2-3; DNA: TGTGCCACCAGCAGAGTCCCCCTGGGGGCAGATACGCAGTATTTT; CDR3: CATSRVPLGADTQYF
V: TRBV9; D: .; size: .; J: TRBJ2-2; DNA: TGTGCCAGCAGCCCCCGAGGAGCGGGCAACACCGGGGAGCTGTTTTTT; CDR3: CASSPRGAGNTGELFF
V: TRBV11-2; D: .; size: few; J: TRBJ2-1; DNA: TGTGCCAGCAGCCTACGGGACTTCTGGAATGAGCAGTTCTTC; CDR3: CASSLRDFWNEQFF
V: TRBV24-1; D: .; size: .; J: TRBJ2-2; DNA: TGTGCCACCAGTGATCCGCCCCCGACTAGGGGGGTCGCGAACACCGGGGAGCTGTTTTTT; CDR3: CATSDPPPTRGVANTGELFF
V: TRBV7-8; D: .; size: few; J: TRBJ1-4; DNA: TGTGCCAGCAGCTTGAACTCTGGATCGGATGAAAAACTGTTTTTT; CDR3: CASSLNSGSDEKLFF
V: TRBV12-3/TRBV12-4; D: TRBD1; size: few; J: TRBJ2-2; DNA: TGTGCCAGCAGGCAGCCGGGACAGGGGACCGGGGAGCTGTTTTTT; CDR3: CASRQPGQGTGELFF
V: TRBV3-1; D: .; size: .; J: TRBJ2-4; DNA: TGTGCCAGCAGCCAAGTACATTCCAAAAACATTCAGTACTTC; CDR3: CASSQVHSKNIQYF
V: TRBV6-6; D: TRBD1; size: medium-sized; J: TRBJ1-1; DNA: TGTGCCAGCAGTAAGCCGGGACAGGGTAACACTGAAGCTTTCTTT; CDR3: CASSKPGQGNTEAFF
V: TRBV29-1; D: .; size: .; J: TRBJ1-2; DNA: TGCAGCGTTGAAGGCCTCGGGGGGTATGGCTACACCTTC; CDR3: CSVEGLGGYGYTF
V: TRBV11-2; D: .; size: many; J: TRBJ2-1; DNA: TGTGCCAGCAGTCTAGGCCGGGCCGATTATCATGAGCAGTTCTTC; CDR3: CASSLGRADYHEQFF
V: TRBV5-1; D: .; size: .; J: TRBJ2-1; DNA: TGCGCCAGCTGGGGAATACAGCCTCTGGAGCAGTTCTTC; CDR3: CASWGIQPLEQFF
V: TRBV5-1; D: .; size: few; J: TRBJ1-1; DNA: TGCGCCAGCAGCCTCCGGGGGGGAGGTTCGGTTGAAGCTTTCTTT; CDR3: CASSLRGGGSVEAFF
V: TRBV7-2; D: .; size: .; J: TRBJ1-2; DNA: TGTGCCAGCAGCTTAGGAGAAGGCAGGATGTATGGCTACACCTTC; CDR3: CASSLGEGRMYGYTF
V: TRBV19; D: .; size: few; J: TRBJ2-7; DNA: TGTGCCAGTAAAAAGCAGGGCGGCTACGAGCAGTACTTC; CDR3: CASKKQGGYEQYF
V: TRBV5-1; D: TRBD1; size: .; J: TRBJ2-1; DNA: TGCGCCAGCAGCTTGACGACAGGGGGCTTATATGAGCAGTTCTTC; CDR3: CASSLTTGGLYEQFF
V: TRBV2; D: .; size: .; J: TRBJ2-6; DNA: TGTGCCAGCAGGATGGCAGTCTCCATCTCTGGGGCCAACGTCCTGACTTTC; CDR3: CASRMAVSISGANVLTF
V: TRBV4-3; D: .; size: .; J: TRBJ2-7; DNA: TGCGCCAGCAGCCAAACGTGGAAGGCGGAGCAGTACTTC; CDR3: CASSQTWKAEQYF
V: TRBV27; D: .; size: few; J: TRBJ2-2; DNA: TGTGCCAGCAGACCCGGAGGGCCCGGGGAGCTGTTTTTT; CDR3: CASRPGGPGELFF
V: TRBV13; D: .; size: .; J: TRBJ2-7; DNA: TGTGCCAGCAGCTTTGTGGCGGACCGCGAGCAGTACTTC; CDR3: CASSFVADREQYF
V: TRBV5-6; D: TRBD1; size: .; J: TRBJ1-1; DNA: TGTGCCAGCAGCTCACTGGGGGACAGGGTGAACACTGAAGCTTTCTTT; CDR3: CASSSLGDRVNTEAFF
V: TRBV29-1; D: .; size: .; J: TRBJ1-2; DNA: TGCAGCGTTGAGGGGCGTGGATCTAACCTCTATGGCTACACCTTC; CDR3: CSVEGRGSNLYGYTF
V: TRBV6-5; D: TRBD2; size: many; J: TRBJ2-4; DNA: TGTGCCAGCAGTTACTCCCCGGGGGGAGCCAAAAACATTCAGTACTTC; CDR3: CASSYSPGGAKNIQYF